This T cell receptor (beta chain) appears in the sequencing data of a study of blood T cell repertoires in acute mononucleosis (dated by TCRdb to the early 2020s). Describing the broader study: Acute-phase samples, which represented the primary response, were collected within 2 weeks of symptom onset. During acute infection, mean YVL-BR-specific and GLC-BM-specific cells made up about 1.9% and 1% of blood CD8 T cells. Mean blood EBV load was approximately 3.6 log10 genome copies per million B cells during acute infection and 2.6 at convalescence. Study-wide conclusions, independent of this receptor: For BRLF1 (YVL-BR), a dominant role in TCR repertoire selection was played by TCRalpha CDR3 motifs, whereas only a minimal role was played by TCRbeta. With just a few donors in the cohort, the group averages were based on very few individuals. The low acute-to-convalescent clonotype overlap might be partly explained by sampling error, because only a fraction of each donor's blood was analyzed. Only 8.5% to 9.5% of unique acute clonotypes persisted into convalescence, yet these made up most of the response; new diverse de novo clonotypes seemingly replaced the rest.

Concerning this clone itself: Mismatch with germline at one junction end may stem from a read error.

For TCR profiling, total RNA from at least 9,000 sorted tetramer+ CD8 T cells was reverse transcribed into cDNA. PCR amplification of CDR3 regions used primers annealing to V and J regions and added unique molecular identifiers so that templates could be tracked. TCRalpha and TCRbeta chains were profiled using the immunoSEQ platform, including its sequencing and error-correction standards. The original pipeline was this. Clonal copy numbers were corrected for sequencing and PCR errors, and CDR3s were defined according to IMGT conventions. Analysis was restricted to productive rearrangements and was performed with immunoSEQ Analyzer versions 2.0 and 3.0, and gene-pairing frequencies were further processed in Microsoft Excel. V-J pairings were visualized as Circos plots, and CDR3 motifs were found with MEME plus a custom motifSearch program. The OLGA algorithm was used to calculate the probability of generation of TCR sequences. A clonotype seen at both visits was called persistent, a clonotype seen only at the acute visit was called nonpersistent, and a clonotype seen only at convalescence was called de novo. An amino acid clonotype used by more than one donor was defined as a public TCR. TCRdb carries this immuneACCESS record with in-frame sequences only. Its versions omit some clonotypes, under half of them owing to an unresolved V gene in the studies checked, with the rest unexplained. That table supplies the V and J calls and clone size; D and trimming were determined from the DNA. The sample table lists 7,800 or so clones, 25% to 30% of them with a count of one. The ten top clones hold around 30% of the sample.

CDR1 MNHEY and CDR2 SMNVEV were looked up in the germline V gene (reference sequence). The CDR3 starts with the cysteine, ends with the phenylalanine, and has 13 residues. Only CDR3 DNA remains: 39 bases, in frame from the first base. The time point label, as the study defines it: acute infectious mononucleosis, at clinical presentation within 2 weeks of symptom onset (visit 1). The study tracked CD8 T cell responses to two immunodominant EBV epitopes, BRLF1 109 (YVL-BR) and BMLF1 280 (GLC-BM), over primary infection. Primary EBV infection was indicated by a positive serum heterophile antibody test and EBV viral capsid antigen-specific IgM. Magnetic positive selection (MACS) was first used to enrich total CD8 T cells from PBMCs. Live CD3+ CD8+ tetramer+ cells were sorted on a FACSAria III to over 90% purity. A PE-conjugated tetramer loaded with the BRLF1 109-117 peptide was used for cell sorting. Directly ex vivo after tetramer sorting, the TCR repertoires of EBV epitope-specific CD8 T cells were deep-sequenced at acute infection and at convalescence. Donors were three people aged roughly 18 to 29 with clinical acute infectious mononucleosis and laboratory evidence of primary EBV infection. Heparinized peripheral blood was drawn at clinical presentation with mononucleosis symptoms and was drawn again about 6 months later. PBMCs were isolated by Ficoll-Paque density gradient centrifugation.

The receptor's source is a woman younger than 30 with infectious mononucleosis caused by EBV. Specimen: EBV YVL epitope tetramer+ CD8+ T cells sorted from PBMCs, collected during acute infectious mononucleosis. Reading the label with the study, this specimen's cell subset or site is: CD8 T cells binding a tetramer with EBV BRLF1 109-117 peptide (YVL-BR). The chain joins TRBV27 to TRBJ2-3; the D gene may be TRBD1 or TRBD2, since each aligns over 5 bases. The CDR3 sequence is CATSDWDLDTQYF. The nucleotide sequence is TGTGCCACCAGTGATTGGGACCTGGATACGCAGTATTTT.